The 29 T cell receptor beta chains in this list originate from one sample, sequenced in a study of blood T cell repertoires in COVID-19. Libraries were prepared by immunoSEQ multiplex PCR; TCRdb keeps only in-frame clonotypes and omits some of them. The sample shows 85,000 to 95,000 clones, 70% to 90% of them seen only once. The specimen was peripheral blood. Receptors were obtained from a human donor with acute or convalescent COVID-19. The donor label of this sample is uncertain.

This sequence joins TRBV28 and TRBJ2-1, with D hard to call. V was cut by 6 bases and J by 5 bases, with 5 bases left in between. The germline V gene has CDR1 MDHEN and CDR2 SYDVKM. The CDR3 sequence is 11 residues long. As DNA, the CDR3 is TGTGCCAGCAGCACTAACAATGAGCAGTTCTTC. Translation: CASSTNNEQFF.

V gene TRBV6-4 combines with J gene TRBJ2-1; TRBD2 agrees at 8 bases. CDR1 and CDR2 (germline): MRHNA, SNTAGT. This CDR3 is built from 18 residues. The junction had 10 bases not matched to a gene; V was cut back by 2 bases and J by 1 base. The CDR3 spells CASSDTSSGGKSYNEQFF. DNA for the CDR3: TGTGCCAGCAGTGACACTTCCAGCGGGGGCAAATCCTACAATGAGCAGTTCTTC.

This clone was seen a single time. V gene TRBV19 combines with J gene TRBJ1-1; weak D call: TRBD1 (6 bases). CDR1 is LNHDA, CDR2 SQIVND, per germline (reference sequence). Trimming removed 1 base from V and 1 base from J, with 7 bases in between. The CDR3 covers 14 residues. The CDR3 nucleotides read TGTGCCAGTAGTATAGTGGGGGCGAACACTGAAGCTTTCTTT. Its translation is CASSIVGANTEAFF.

The chain carries TRBV7-8 and TRBJ2-3; D may be TRBD1 (5 bases). This CDR3 has 15 residues. From germline, CDR1 is SGHVS and CDR2 FQNEAQ. V was shortened by 7 bases and J by 9 bases, with 23 bases between the two germline ends. The CDR3 sequence: CASKIGRVGSGTQYF. For the CDR3, the DNA is TGTGCCAGCAAAATAGGAAGGGTCGGCTCAGGGACGCAGTATTTT. The full variable domain, in which reference TRBV7-8 and TRBJ2-3 provide the parts outside the CDR3, is GAGVSQSPRYKVAKRGQDVALRCDPISGHVSLFWYQQALGQGPEFLTYFQNEAQLDKSGLPSDRFFAERPEGSVSTLKIQRTQQEDSAVYLCASKIGRVGSGTQYFGPGTRLTVL.

This rearrangement joins TRBV6-5 to TRBJ2-1; TRBD2 matches at 9 bases. CDR3 size: 16 residues. Germline CDR1 and CDR2: MNHEY and SVGAGI. V lost 2 bases and J lost 7; bases outside the gene matches: 9. In DNA form, the CDR3 reads TGTGCCAGCAGTTACGATCTAGCGGGGAGTAGTAATGAGCAGTTCTTC. Translation: CASSYDLAGSSNEQFF.

This chain connects TRBV5-1 to TRBJ2-1; D may be TRBD1 (6 bases). CDR1 SGHRS and CDR2 YFSETQ come from the germline V gene. This CDR3 is 15 amino acids long. Trimming removed 8 bases from V and 0 bases from J, with 15 bases in between. CDR3 region: CASETGPSSYNEQFF. CDR3 DNA: TGCGCCAGTGAGACAGGACCCAGCTCCTACAATGAGCAGTTCTTC.

This rearrangement joins TRBV5-4 to TRBJ1-3, with D possibly TRBD1 on 5 matching bases. Trimming pared 0 bases from V and 2 bases from J, leaving 12 bases between. The CDR3 totals 16 residues. The germline CDR1 and CDR2 sequences are SGHNT and YYREEE (reference sequence). The CDR3 reads CASSLEGRRTGNTIYF. Here the CDR3 DNA reads TGTGCCAGCAGCTTGGAGGGGCGGAGAACTGGAAACACCATATATTTT.

This rearrangement joins TRBV9 to TRBJ2-2; possibly TRBD2 for D (5 bases). V dropped 0 bases and J dropped 6 bases, with 12 bases sitting between them. The CDR3 contains 15 residues. Germline V gene lookup returns CDR1 SGDLS and CDR2 YYNGEE. The CDR3 DNA reads TGTGCCAGCAGCGTAGGGGAGAGGAGCGCCGGGGAGCTGTTTTTT. It is translated as CASSVGERSAGELFF.

The V and J genes are TRBV29-1 and TRBJ1-2; the D is unclear. Germline V gene data show CDR1 as SQVTM and CDR2 as ANQGSEA. This CDR3 has 16 residues. V dropped 5 bases and J dropped 0 bases, with 19 bases sitting between them. This chain's CDR3 is CSVTNTAGGANYGYTF. The DNA for the CDR3 is TGCAGCGTTACTAATACGGCGGGCGGTGCTAACTATGGCTACACCTTC.

CDR3 sequence: CASSPPDRTYEQYF. CDR3 coding DNA: TGTGCCAGCAGTCCACCGGACAGGACCTACGAGCAGTACTTC. This sequence joins TRBV28 and TRBJ2-7, with 7 bases matching TRBD1. Losses at the gene ends were 5 bases for V and 2 bases for J; bases not matched to a gene: 6. The germline V gene encodes CDR1 MDHEN and CDR2 SYDVKM. The CDR3 has 14 amino acids.

This chain uses TRBV12-5 with TRBJ2-1, with D perhaps matching TRBD1 (6 bases). Between the trimmed V and J ends, which lost 3 bases and 4 bases, there was a span of 22 bases. The CDR3 consists of 18 residues. CDR1 and CDR2 from the germline V gene are LGHNT and FRNRAP. The CDR3 DNA follows: TGTGCTAGTGGTTTTGGCCAGGGGCCGCCGGCCCCTTACAATGAGCAGTTCTTC. Protein: CASGFGQGPPAPYNEQFF.

V is TRBV3-1 (or the pseudogene TRBV3-2) and J is TRBJ1-2; D is uncertain. V lost 4 bases, J lost 7 bases, and 22 bases lay in between. The CDR3 covers 16 residues. The germline CDR1 and CDR2 sequences are LGHDT and YNNKEL (reference sequence). CDR3 in DNA: TGTGCCAGCAGCCTCGGGGTGGAGGATATAGGAGGTGGCTACACCTTC. It translates to CASSLGVEDIGGGYTF.

The rearrangement uses TRBV6-5 and TRBJ2-2, with TRBD2 identical over 8 bases. Per the germline V gene, CDR1 is MNHEY and CDR2 is SVGAGI. The CDR3 is made up of 15 amino acids. V gave up 6 bases and J gave up 1 base; unmatched junction bases: 4. DNA of the CDR3: TGTGCCAGCAGCCGAAGCGGGGGGAACACCGGGGAGCTGTTTTTT. This translates into CASSRSGGNTGELFF.

The chain joins TRBV2 to TRBJ2-3; 7 nucleotides match TRBD2. The V and J ends lost 5 bases and 0 bases, in that order; junction bases with no gene match: 8. Germline V gives CDR1 SNHLY, CDR2 FYNNEI. The CDR3 sequence is 16 residues long. Here the CDR3 reads CASSYRLARSTDTQYF. As DNA, the CDR3 is TGTGCCAGCAGTTATCGACTAGCTCGTAGCACAGATACGCAGTATTTT.

This chain connects TRBV3-1 (or the pseudogene TRBV3-2) to TRBJ2-5; D unclear. The CDR3 contains 13 residues. The V gene lost 3 bases and the J gene lost 5 bases, with 10 bases spanning the gap. Germline CDR1 and CDR2: LGHDT and YNNKEL (reference sequence). The CDR3 bases are TGTGCCAGCAGCCACACCACGAGGGAGACCCAGTACTTC. This translates into CASSHTTRETQYF.

CDR3 nucleotide sequence: TGTGCCAGCAGCTCGAGATTTTTGGACACTGAAGCTTTCTTT. Its protein is CASSSRFLDTEAFF. The V and J genes are TRBV7-9 and TRBJ1-1; no definite D call. CDR3 length: 14 amino acids. V shed 4 bases and J shed 3 bases, with 12 bases lying between them. Germline V lookup: CDR1 SEHNR, CDR2 FQNEAQ (reference sequence).

J is TRBJ1-2 and V is TRBV11-2; D possibly corresponds to TRBD1 (5 bases). The CDR3 length is 16 residues. CDR1 is SGHAT and CDR2 is FQNNGV in the germline V gene. Trimming took 5 bases from V and 8 from J, leaving 24 bases between them. The CDR3 bases are TGTGCCAGCAGCCTTGGACACTCATCCCCCTTAAAGGGCTACACCTTC. Its protein is CASSLGHSSPLKGYTF.

This clone was seen a single time. This chain links TRBV5-1 with TRBJ1-6, with TRBD1 matching over 10 bases. CDR1 SGHRS and CDR2 YFSETQ come from the germline V gene. V shed 4 bases and J 9 bases; nucleotides not matched to a gene: 4. The CDR3 sequence is 14 residues long. DNA for the CDR3: TGCGCCAGCAGCACGGGACAGGGGAGTTCACCCCTCCACTTT. Translating gives CASSTGQGSSPLHF.

The chain has TRBV24-1 and TRBJ1-2; 8 bases fit TRBD1. The CDR3 covers 14 residues. J lost 4 bases, V lost 3 bases, and 3 bases had no gene match. Germline V gene sequence: CDR1 KGHDR, CDR2 SFDVKD. In nucleotides, the CDR3 is TGTGCCACCAGTGATGGGGGACAGGTCTATGGCTACACCTTC. It encodes CATSDGGQVYGYTF.

This chain connects TRBV9 to TRBJ2-1, with 7 positions matching TRBD2. V shed 4 bases and J 1 base; nucleotides not matched to a gene: 2. The germline CDR1 and CDR2 sequences are SGDLS and YYNGEE. CDR3 length equals 14 residues. The CDR3, as DNA: TGTGCCAGCAGCCCGGGGGGTTCCTACAATGAGCAGTTCTTC. Translating it yields CASSPGGSYNEQFF. Together with reference TRBV9 and TRBJ2-1, the CDR3 gives the full variable domain: DSGVTQTPKHLITATGQRVTLRCSPRSGDLSVYWYQQSLDQGLQFLIQYYNGEERAKGNILERFSAQQFPDLHSELNLSSLELGDSALYFCASSPGGSYNEQFFGPGTRLTVL.

The J gene is TRBJ2-5, the V gene TRBV7-2, with D possibly being TRBD1 (6 bases). Germline V gene sequence: CDR1 SGHTA, CDR2 FQGNSA. The CDR3 covers 14 residues. V gave up 0 bases and J gave up 5 bases, with 10 bases separating them. The CDR3 loop is CASSLAGALETQYF. In DNA form, the CDR3 reads TGTGCCAGCAGCTTAGCGGGGGCCTTGGAGACCCAGTACTTC.

This clone was detected many times. This chain links TRBV27 with TRBJ2-7; 10 positions agree with TRBD1. V lost 3 bases to trimming and J lost 7 bases; unmatched junction nucleotides: 3. This CDR3 is built from 13 residues. Germline loops: CDR1 MNHEY, CDR2 SMNVEV (reference sequence). Written as DNA, the CDR3 is TGTGCCAGCAGTTTCGGACAGGGGGGTGAGCAGTACTTC. Translating gives CASSFGQGGEQYF.

The rearrangement joins TRBV7-2 to TRBJ2-2; D is unresolved. The CDR3 has 14 amino acids. CDR1 SGHTA and CDR2 FQGNSA come from the germline V gene. Trimming removed 1 base from V and 1 base from J, with 4 bases in between. The CDR3 protein is CASSLVVNTGELFF. The CDR3 DNA sequence: TGTGCCAGCAGCTTAGTAGTGAACACCGGGGAGCTGTTTTTT.

V and J are TRBV2 and TRBJ2-1, with 12 bases matching TRBD2. V lost 5 bases, J lost 8 bases, and 7 bases stayed unmatched. There are 15 residues in the CDR3. Germline V lookup: CDR1 SNHLY, CDR2 FYNNEI. CDR3 bases: TGTGCCAGCAGTCCGAGACTAGCGGGGGAGGATGAGCAGTTCTTC. This sequence encodes CASSPRLAGEDEQFF.

V and J are TRBV7-8 and TRBJ2-7; D possibly corresponds to TRBD1 (6 bases). Germline V gene sequence: CDR1 SGHVS, CDR2 FQNEAQ. The CDR3 is made up of 14 amino acids. The germline V and J ends were trimmed by 1 base and 5 bases, with 12 bases remaining between them. CDR3 sequence: CASSLGQGMHEQYF. The CDR3 region has the DNA TGTGCCAGCAGCTTAGGTCAGGGGATGCACGAGCAGTACTTC. The full variable domain, its missing parts supplied by reference TRBV7-8 and TRBJ2-7, is GAGVSQSPRYKVAKRGQDVALRCDPISGHVSLFWYQQALGQGPEFLTYFQNEAQLDKSGLPSDRFFAERPEGSVSTLKIQRTQQEDSAVYLCASSLGQGMHEQYFGPGTRLTVT.

The CDR3 is CASSHPQRNTEAFF. The CDR3 region has the DNA TGTGCCAGCAGCCATCCACAGAGGAACACTGAAGCTTTCTTT. This chain links TRBV4-2 with TRBJ1-1; the D is unclear. Germline V gene sequence: CDR1 LGHNA, CDR2 YNFKEQ. The V end was cut by 3 bases, the J end by 1 base, with 9 bases between. This CDR3 has 14 amino acids.

This rearrangement joins TRBV4-3 to TRBJ2-3; tentatively, D is TRBD1 (5 bases). The CDR3 is made up of 16 amino acids. Trimming shortened V by 0 bases and J by 2 bases, and 12 bases separated the two germline ends. In germline, CDR1 is LGHNA, CDR2 YSLEER. The CDR3 reads CASSQESGRATDTQYF. The CDR3 nucleotides read TGCGCCAGCAGCCAAGAGTCAGGCAGGGCCACAGATACGCAGTATTTT.

This clone was observed a handful of times. The chain is built from TRBV12-3 or TRBV12-4 and TRBJ1-6; perhaps TRBD1 as D (5 bases). Trimming stripped 5 bases from V and 10 bases from J, with 9 bases between. The CDR3 loop spans 12 amino acids. The CDR3 protein is CASSKGRSPLHF. CDR3 sequence (DNA): TGTGCCAGCAGTAAGGGGAGGTCACCCCTCCACTTT.

The J gene is TRBJ1-1, the V gene TRBV7-3, with D unresolved. From germline, CDR1 is SGHTA and CDR2 FQGTGA. V dropped 5 bases and J dropped 5 bases, with 12 bases sitting between them. The CDR3 has 13 residues. The CDR3 sequence: CASSPTGSTEAFF. As DNA, the CDR3 is TGTGCCAGCAGCCCCACCGGGAGTACTGAAGCTTTCTTT. The full variable domain, rest sourced from reference TRBV7-3 and TRBJ1-1, is GAGVSQTPSNKVTEKGKYVELRCDPISGHTALYWYRQSLGQGPEFLIYFQGTGAADDSGLPNDRFFAVRPEGSVSTLKIQRTERGDSAVYLCASSPTGSTEAFFGQGTRLTVV.